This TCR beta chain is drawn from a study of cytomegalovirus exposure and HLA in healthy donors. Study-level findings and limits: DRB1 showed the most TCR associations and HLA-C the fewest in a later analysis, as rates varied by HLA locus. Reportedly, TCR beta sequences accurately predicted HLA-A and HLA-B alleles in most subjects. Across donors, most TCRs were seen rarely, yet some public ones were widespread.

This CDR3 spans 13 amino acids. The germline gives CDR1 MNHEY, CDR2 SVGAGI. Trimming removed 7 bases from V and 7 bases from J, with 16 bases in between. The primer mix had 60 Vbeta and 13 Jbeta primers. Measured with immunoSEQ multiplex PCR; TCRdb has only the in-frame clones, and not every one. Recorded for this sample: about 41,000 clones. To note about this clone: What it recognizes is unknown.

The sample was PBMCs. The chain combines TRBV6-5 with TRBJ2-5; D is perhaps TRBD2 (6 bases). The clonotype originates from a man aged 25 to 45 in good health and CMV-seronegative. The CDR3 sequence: CASNSPGLATQYF. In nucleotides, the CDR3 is TGTGCCAGCAATTCGCCGGGACTGGCGACCCAGTACTTC.